This is a list of T cell receptor beta chains from one sample in a study of blood T cells in healthy people across ages. TCRdb fed the 5' RACE reads into MiXCR, producing one record per CDR3 protein. The repertoire has over a million distinct CDR3 sequences, 40% to 50% of them found once; the top ten carry 18%. Sequencing used blood. The source of these receptors is a woman aged 55-69 years in good health. Both conserved end residues are part of each CDR3. D genes are given only for firm matches.

CDR3aa: CASSLRGNPYNEQFF
d_gene: .
v_gene: TRBV7-3
j_gene: TRBJ2-1

CDR3aa: CASSYSWESSTDTQYF
d_gene: .
v_gene: TRBV6-2/TRBV6-3
j_gene: TRBJ2-3

CDR3aa: CATSRDGSRVGETQYF
d_gene: .
v_gene: TRBV15
j_gene: TRBJ2-5

CDR3aa: CASSARGTGGYGHTF
d_gene: .
v_gene: TRBV2
j_gene: TRBJ1-2

CDR3aa: CASSFAGPGKAYGYTF
d_gene: .
v_gene: TRBV27
j_gene: TRBJ1-2

CDR3aa: CASSQYRVGTQYF
d_gene: .
v_gene: TRBV14
j_gene: TRBJ2-3

CDR3aa: CASSQPYGQPRGGELFF
d_gene: .
v_gene: TRBV12-3/TRBV12-4
j_gene: TRBJ2-2

CDR3aa: CANSPDRVDEQYF
d_gene: TRBD1
v_gene: TRBV5-1
j_gene: TRBJ2-7

CDR3aa: CASRPGTENIQYF
d_gene: .
v_gene: TRBV5-1
j_gene: TRBJ2-4

CDR3aa: CASRDISGANVLTF
d_gene: .
v_gene: TRBV6-1
j_gene: TRBJ2-6

CDR3aa: CSASGLAEGPYNEQYF
d_gene: TRBD2
v_gene: TRBV20-1
j_gene: .

CDR3aa: CATTGGSNQPQHF
d_gene: .
v_gene: TRBV6-2/TRBV6-3
j_gene: TRBJ1-5

CDR3aa: CASSYKGMDGYTF
d_gene: .
v_gene: TRBV6-5
j_gene: TRBJ1-2

CDR3aa: CASSETGVMPEAFF
d_gene: TRBD1
v_gene: TRBV18
j_gene: TRBJ1-1

CDR3aa: CASSQFFPGEQRGYTF
d_gene: .
v_gene: TRBV4-3
j_gene: TRBJ1-2

CDR3aa: CASSTGYPHEQYF
d_gene: .
v_gene: TRBV6-6
j_gene: TRBJ2-7

CDR3aa: CSVEGRQEPYEQYF
d_gene: .
v_gene: TRBV29-1
j_gene: TRBJ2-7

CDR3aa: CSAGTGGRLAKNIQYF
d_gene: TRBD1
v_gene: TRBV20-1
j_gene: TRBJ2-4

CDR3aa: CASSLIGLQGAYEQYF
d_gene: .
v_gene: TRBV11-2
j_gene: TRBJ2-7

CDR3aa: CASSSDWTGGETQYF
d_gene: TRBD1
v_gene: TRBV27
j_gene: TRBJ2-5

CDR3aa: CASSPNPLFGTIHHNEQYF
d_gene: TRBD2
v_gene: TRBV27
j_gene: TRBJ2-4

CDR3aa: CSAATGDGRNTIYF
d_gene: TRBD1
v_gene: TRBV20-1
j_gene: TRBJ1-3

CDR3aa: CASSQGGRYQETQYF
d_gene: TRBD2
v_gene: TRBV14
j_gene: TRBJ2-5

CDR3aa: CASSPHRGPGNQPQHF
d_gene: TRBD1
v_gene: TRBV25-1
j_gene: TRBJ1-5

CDR3aa: CASSLTSDQETQFF
d_gene: TRBD2
v_gene: TRBV12-3/TRBV12-4
j_gene: .